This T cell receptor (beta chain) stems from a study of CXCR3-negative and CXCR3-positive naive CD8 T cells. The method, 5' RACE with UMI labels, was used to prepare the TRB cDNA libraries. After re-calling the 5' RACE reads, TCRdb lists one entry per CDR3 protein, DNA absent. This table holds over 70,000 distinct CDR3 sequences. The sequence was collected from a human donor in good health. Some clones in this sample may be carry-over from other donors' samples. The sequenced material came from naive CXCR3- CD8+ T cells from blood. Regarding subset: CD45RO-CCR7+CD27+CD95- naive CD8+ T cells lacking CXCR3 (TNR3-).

The CDR3 loop is CASSAPPRVSSFGYTF. This chain uses TRBV2 with TRBJ1-2; TCRdb indicates TRBD1, and absent DNA this call remains unverified. Germline CDR1 is SNHLY and CDR2 is FYNNEI. The CDR3 length is 16 residues.